This T cell receptor (beta chain) was captured in a study of blood T cell repertoires in COVID-19 (dated by TCRdb to 2019 to 2021). About the study as a whole: Samples covering the acute and convalescent phases of COVID-19 were provided by collaborators in the United States, Italy and Spain. The prospective study material was composed of cDNA or gDNA derived from T cells, B-cell-depleted T cells, or PBMCs. Deeply sampled blood TCRbeta repertoires from subjects exposed to, actively infected with, or recovered from COVID-19 were included in the dataset. Samples came from the ongoing ImmuneRACE study (first 160 participants) plus 1,254 subjects from 6 global collaborators. The sample metadata nearly always contained a de-identified subject ID, COVID-19 status, age in years and sex. The repertoires were released in a freely available public database meant as a resource for research on the immune response to SARS-CoV-2. Where available, HLA class I and class II types were obtained from metadata supplied by the sample provider rather than from assay-based typing. The paper's findings and limits, for the study overall: Clinical and demographic metadata were provided uncurated, with the amount varying by source and participant.

TCRbeta CDR3 regions were amplified from genomic DNA using the immunoSEQ Assay, a bias-controlled multiplex PCR. The paper's processing steps were these. The number of nucleated cells in each sample was estimated by amplification of reference gene primers within the assay. To quantify the absolute abundance of each unique TCRbeta CDR3 rearrangement, sequence reads were collapsed and filtered. For each sample, productive Simpson clonality was calculated by taking the square root of Simpson's diversity index across productive rearrangements. TCRdb retrieved this table from immuneACCESS and kept in-frame rearrangements only. Not all clones are present; in checked studies, unresolved V genes account for under half, and no reason is known for the remainder. V and J calls and clone size come straight from that table; D and trimming were deduced from the DNA. The sample includes 70,000 to 85,000 clones, with around nine tenths observed a single time. The ten largest clonotypes hold about 1.9% of the sample.

Collaborating institutions collected whole blood in K2EDTA tubes following their own protocols. Collaborator samples were shipped for TCRbeta analysis as frozen whole blood, isolated PBMCs, or DNA extracted from either sample type. This clone has just a few counts. Its antigen has not been determined. There are no base qualities to consult, and no much larger clone falls within one base. As encoded in the germline V gene, CDR1 is SGHVS while CDR2 is FNYEAQ. Trimming takes 5 bases off V and 2 bases off J; junction bases not matched to a gene: 5. Reading from cysteine to phenylalanine, the CDR3 counts 15 amino acids. Only the CDR3 portion is preserved as DNA: 45 bases, with reading frame beginning at the first base.

Sample: peripheral blood. The TCR comes from a woman in her sixties or seventies with acute or convalescent COVID-19. The receptor chain draws on TRBV7-6 and TRBJ1-5; a stretch of 8 junction bases matches TRBD1. For the CDR3, the sequence is CASSAGQGGNQPQHF. DNA sequence: TGTGCCAGCAGCGCCGGACAGGGAGGCAATCAGCCCCAGCATTTT. Where the CDR3 stops, the reference TRBV7-6 and TRBJ1-5 genes take over; the full variable domain is GAGVSQSPRYKVTKRGQDVALRCDPISGHVSLYWYRQALGQGPEFLTYFNYEAQQDKSGLPNDRFSAERPEGSISTLTIQRTEQRDSAMYRCASSAGQGGNQPQHFGDGTRLSIL.